The 7 T cell receptor beta chains given below trace back to one sample, sequenced in a study of response to subunit inactivated influenza vaccine (dated by TCRdb to the late 2010s). Library preparation was by RT-PCR. The instrument was an Illumina HiSeq 2500. The public sequencing data were trimmed at Q25 with fastp and processed into clonotypes with MiXCR by TCRdb, which kept only in-frame beta chains. Here each entry gathers all rows of one CDR3 protein and keeps the most common genes and DNA. In all, the sample holds fewer than 700,000 distinct CDR3 sequences, and 10% to 15% of those were seen once. The ten largest clones capture around 13% of the sample. This sample's time point label indicates: 45 days after influenza vaccine administration. Specimen: PBMCs from blood, collected roughly 45 days after vaccination. The receptors shown here come from a man aged 50 to 59 who received an inactivated influenza vaccine. Donor details come from another sample of the same person, matched by shared clones.

The chain couples TRBV18 to TRBJ1-1; TRBD1 matches 7 bases. The CDR3 length is 15 residues. Germline V gene sequence: CDR1 KGHSH, CDR2 LQKENI. After removal of 2 bases from V and 0 bases from J, the junction contained 3 bases not matched to a gene. As DNA, the CDR3 is TGTGCCAGCTCACCATGGGACAGCATGAACACTGAAGCTTTCTTT. It translates to CASSPWDSMNTEAFF.

The V and J genes are TRBV4-3 and TRBJ2-7, with TRBD1 matching 8 bases. Trimming at V came to 1 base and at J to 7 bases, leaving 6 bases not matched to a gene. Germline CDR1 reads LGHNA; CDR2 reads YSLEER. This CDR3 region has 14 residues. The CDR3: CASSQADRGREQYF. DNA for the CDR3: TGCGCCAGCAGCCAAGCCGACAGGGGACGGGAGCAGTACTTC.

This sequence joins TRBV24-1 and TRBJ2-3, with D unresolved. Trimming pared 6 bases from V and 3 bases from J, leaving 6 bases between. Per germline, CDR1 KGHDR and CDR2 SFDVKD. This CDR3 has 12 amino acids. The CDR3 region has the DNA TGTGCCACCAGTAGTGTGACAGATACGCAGTATTTT. This translates into CATSSVTDTQYF.

This clonotype was seen just once. The chain has TRBV2 and TRBJ2-1, with 12 nucleotides matching TRBD1. The junction had 6 bases not matched to a gene; V was cut back by 3 bases and J by 12 bases. The CDR3 runs to 14 residues. The V gene's germline CDR1 is SNHLY and CDR2 FYNNEI. The CDR3 coding sequence is TGTGCCAGCAGTGAGGGACAGGGGGCTCGTGGGCAGTTCTTC. Amino acids: CASSEGQGARGQFF.

This clonotype has just a few counts. The chain joins TRBV5-5 to TRBJ1-5; no clear D. Looked up from germline, CDR1 is SGHKS and CDR2 is YYEKEE (reference sequence). The CDR3 totals 14 residues. Trimming shortened V by 2 bases and J by 3 bases, and 9 bases separated the two germline ends. In DNA form, the CDR3 reads TGTGCCAGCAGCTTAGTGCGGGACAATCAGCCCCAGCATTTT. Translating it yields CASSLVRDNQPQHF.

The V gene is TRBV16, the J gene TRBJ2-3; 7 nucleotides agree with TRBD2. Germline CDR1 and CDR2: KGHSY and FQNENV. This CDR3 contains 16 residues. The V segment lost 2 bases and the J segment 2 bases; nucleotides outside the gene matches: 7. The CDR3 DNA reads TGTGCCAGCAGCCAAGGCGGGGGATGGAACACAGATACGCAGTATTTT. Protein: CASSQGGGWNTDTQYF.

V is TRBV9 and J is TRBJ2-3; a weak D match, TRBD2 (6 bases). Germline lookup yields CDR1 SGDLS and CDR2 YYNGEE. The V and J ends lost 0 bases and 1 base respectively, with 9 bases between them. CDR3 length equals 15 residues. CDR3 sequence (DNA): TGTGCCAGCAGCGTAGCGGGAGCGGGCACAGATACGCAGTATTTT. This encodes CASSVAGAGTDTQYF.